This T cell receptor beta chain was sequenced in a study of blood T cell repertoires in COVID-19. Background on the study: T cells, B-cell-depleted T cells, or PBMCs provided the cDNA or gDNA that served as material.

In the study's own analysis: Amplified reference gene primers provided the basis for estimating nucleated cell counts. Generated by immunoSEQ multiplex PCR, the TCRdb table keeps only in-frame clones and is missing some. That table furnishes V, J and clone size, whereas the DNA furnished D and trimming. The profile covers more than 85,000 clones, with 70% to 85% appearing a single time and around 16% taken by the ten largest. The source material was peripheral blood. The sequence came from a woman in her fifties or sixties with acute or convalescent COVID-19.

CDR3 DNA: TGTGCCAGCAGCACTCCGGGACTAGCGGGGGGGGAGACCCAGTACTTC. This codes for CASSTPGLAGGETQYF. The gene calls are TRBV5-4 and TRBJ2-5; 16 bases match TRBD2. With V trimmed by 4 bases and J by 5 bases, 5 bases remained unmatched. The germline V gene encodes CDR1 SGHNT and CDR2 YYREEE (reference sequence). The CDR3 runs 16 residues.